The next 23 T cell receptor beta chains were all read from a single sample in a study of T cells after yellow fever vaccination. TCRdb processed the 5' RACE reads anew with MiXCR; each CDR3 protein has one entry. The sample contains 250,000 to 400,000 distinct CDR3 sequences, roughly 4% of which appear only once. The sample consisted of PBMCs, taken 5 days after the yellow fever booster vaccination. The receptors originated from a man younger than 35 who received the YFV17D yellow fever vaccine.

The chain couples TRBV4-3 to TRBJ1-2; D unclear. The CDR3 is made up of 15 amino acids. Per germline, CDR1 LGHNA and CDR2 YSLEER. V was clipped by 5 bases and J by 7 bases, with 20 bases between them. In nucleotides, the CDR3 is TGCGCCAGCAGCGCCCGGAGCCTCGGAGATAGTGGCTACACCTTC. Residues: CASSARSLGDSGYTF.

This clonotype was detected many times. The rearrangement joins TRBV10-3 to TRBJ1-1; D call uncertain. Per germline, CDR1 ENHRY and CDR2 SYGVKD. The ends were cut back, 4 bases at V and 3 bases at J, with 9 bases in the middle. The CDR3 covers 13 residues. The CDR3 DNA sequence: TGTGCCATCAGTGGGAAGCTTGACACTGAAGCTTTCTTT. As protein: CAISGKLDTEAFF.

In its sample, this clonotype was seen a few times. CDR3 sequence (DNA): TGCGCCAGCAGCCAACGGACTAGCGGGGGGGAAAGCACAGATACGCAGTATTTT. Its translation: CASSQRTSGGESTDTQYF. This rearrangement joins TRBV4-3 to TRBJ2-3; 15 bases fit TRBD2. Germline loops: CDR1 LGHNA, CDR2 YSLEER. V was clipped by 2 bases and J by 0 bases; unmatched bases: 3. This CDR3 is 18 amino acids long.

In its sample, this clonotype was seen a few times. The chain is built from TRBV7-9 and TRBJ2-7, with a tentative D call TRBD2 (6 bases). Per germline, CDR1 SEHNR and CDR2 FQNEAQ (reference sequence). Trimming stripped 5 bases from V and 8 bases from J, with 28 bases between. CDR3 length: 17 amino acids. The CDR3 DNA is TGTGCCAGCAGCCACGGCGACCCGCGACTAGGCCCATACCAGCAGTACGTC. It codes for CASSHGDPRLGPYQQYV.

This clonotype was picked up a small number of times. This chain connects TRBV14 to TRBJ1-3; D is undetermined. The ends were cut back, 4 bases at V and 0 bases at J, with 7 bases in the middle. Germline V gene sequence: CDR1 SGHDN, CDR2 FVKESK. The CDR3 covers 14 residues. The chain's CDR3 is CASSRVHSGNTIYF. The DNA of the CDR3 is TGTGCCAGCAGCCGGGTGCACTCTGGAAACACCATATATTTT.

This clonotype was observed at least ten times. The genes are TRBV20-1 and TRBJ2-5; 12 bases agree with TRBD2. The CDR3 is made up of 15 amino acids. Germline CDR1 reads DFQATT; CDR2 reads SNEGSKA (reference sequence). V shed 6 bases, J shed 5 bases, and the junction held 10 bases outside the gene matches. The CDR3 sequence: CSALTSGGLRETQYF. CDR3 bases: TGCAGTGCGTTGACTAGCGGGGGCCTCCGTGAGACCCAGTACTTC.

The rearrangement uses TRBV20-1 and TRBJ1-5; no clear D gene. The CDR3 covers 13 residues. V lost 4 bases and J lost 1, with 8 bases in between. CDR1 DFQATT and CDR2 SNEGSKA come from the germline V gene (reference sequence). CDR3 sequence (DNA): TGCAGTGCTAAAGACACCAGCAATCAGCCCCAGCATTTT. Residues: CSAKDTSNQPQHF.

V gene TRBV5-1 combines with J gene TRBJ1-1; D uncertain. The V gene lost 0 bases and the J gene lost 7 bases, with 10 bases spanning the gap. Germline V gene data show CDR1 as SGHRS and CDR2 as YFSETQ. The CDR3 is 13 residues long. The CDR3 DNA sequence: TGCGCCAGCAGCTTGGCCCACCAAAATGAAGCTTTCTTT. Protein product: CASSLAHQNEAFF.

The chain joins TRBV6-5 to TRBJ1-1; tentatively, D is TRBD1 (6 bases). The ends were cut back, 5 bases at V and 3 bases at J, with 13 bases in the middle. The germline CDR1 and CDR2 sequences are MNHEY and SVGAGI. The CDR3 totals 14 residues. CDR3 loop: CASSLGTSHTEAFF. CDR3 DNA sequence: TGTGCCAGCAGTCTCGGGACATCGCACACTGAAGCTTTCTTT.

In its sample, this clonotype was seen a few times. The chain joins TRBV7-3 to TRBJ2-3; D remains unclear. The V end lost 2 bases, the J end lost 4 bases, and 25 bases lay between the germline ends. Germline V lookup: CDR1 SGHTA, CDR2 FQGTGA. The CDR3 is made up of 19 amino acids. CDR3 loop: CASSLRVADEKENADTQYF. CDR3 sequence (DNA): TGTGCCAGCAGCTTACGTGTCGCTGACGAGAAGGAAAACGCAGATACGCAGTATTTT.

This clonotype was detected many times. V and J are TRBV7-2 and TRBJ2-5; either TRBD1 or TRBD2 may fit D (5 bases each). The germline V gene encodes CDR1 SGHTA and CDR2 FQGNSA. V gave up 1 base and J gave up 5 bases, with 14 bases separating them. This CDR3 region has 15 residues. This CDR3 is CASSLGSGLWETQYF. CDR3 bases: TGTGCCAGCAGCTTAGGGTCGGGGCTCTGGGAGACCCAGTACTTC.

The CDR3 DNA reads TGTGCCAGCAGTGTCCAGGCCAGCTATGGCTACACCTTC. It codes for CASSVQASYGYTF. This rearrangement joins TRBV25-1 to TRBJ1-2, with D unresolved. CDR3 length equals 13 residues. CDR1 and CDR2 (germline): MGHDK, SYGVNS. With 4 bases removed from V and 4 bases from J, the gap between germline ends came to 10 bases.

This clonotype was detected a few times. The rearrangement links TRBV20-1 to TRBJ2-4; 12 nucleotides agree with TRBD1. The germline gives CDR1 DFQATT, CDR2 SNEGSKA (reference sequence). The V gene end was trimmed by 1 base and the J gene end by 2 bases; junction bases not matched to a gene: 6. CDR3 length: 17 amino acids. CDR3 in DNA: TGCAGTGCTAGAGTCGGGGACAGGGGGCATTCCAAAAACATTCAGTACTTC. Protein sequence: CSARVGDRGHSKNIQYF.

This chain uses TRBV3-1 with TRBJ2-5, with 8 bases that match TRBD2. The V gene end was trimmed by 0 bases and the J gene end by 6 bases; junction bases not matched to a gene: 9. The CDR3 covers 16 residues. Germline V gives CDR1 LGHDT, CDR2 YNNKEL (reference sequence). This CDR3 is CASSQDTGTRSQTQYF. DNA for the CDR3: TGTGCCAGCAGCCAAGATACGGGGACTAGATCACAGACCCAGTACTTC.

This clonotype was counted a few times. The rearrangement links TRBV20-1 to TRBJ2-3, with 9 bases aligning to TRBD2. The CDR3 has 14 residues. Trimming at V came to 5 bases and at J to 4 bases, leaving 7 bases not matched to a gene. The V gene's germline CDR1 is DFQATT and CDR2 SNEGSKA (reference sequence). DNA for the CDR3: TGCAGTGCTTCTAGGACTAGCGTCGCAGATACGCAGTATTTT. This gives the protein CSASRTSVADTQYF.

This clonotype was seen many times. The chain employs TRBV4-3 and TRBJ2-7; a weak D match, TRBD2 (5 bases). The CDR3 has 13 amino acids. Trimming left V 2 bases short and J 5 bases short, with 10 bases between. Germline V gene data show CDR1 as LGHNA and CDR2 as YSLEER. CDR3 coding DNA: TGCGCCAGCAGCCAACGGGGTTCCGACGAGCAGTACTTC. This codes for CASSQRGSDEQYF.

The chain carries TRBV6-4 and TRBJ2-5; 9 bases map to TRBD2. The CDR3 consists of 15 residues. CDR1 MRHNA and CDR2 SNTAGT come from the germline V gene. With V trimmed by 3 bases and J by 2 bases, 4 bases remained unmatched. The CDR3 here is CASSEGGGEQETQYF. The CDR3 region has the DNA TGTGCCAGCAGTGAAGGCGGGGGGGAACAAGAGACCCAGTACTTC.

This chain uses TRBV7-2 with TRBJ2-7; D ambiguous. From germline, CDR1 is SGHTA and CDR2 FQGNSA. The germline V and J ends were trimmed by 3 bases and 7 bases, with 13 bases remaining between them. CDR3 length: 13 amino acids. CDR3: CASSFAQSGEQYV. DNA for the CDR3: TGTGCCAGCAGCTTCGCACAGTCCGGGGAGCAGTACGTC.

This clonotype has more than one count but fewer than ten. The chain combines TRBV12-3 or TRBV12-4 with TRBJ1-4; maybe TRBD1 (6 bases). V was shortened by 2 bases and J by 6 bases, with 10 bases between the two germline ends. The CDR3 is made up of 14 amino acids. CDR3 coding DNA: TGTGCCAGCAGTTTAAGGAGGGGGTATGAAAAACTGTTTTTT. Amino acids: CASSLRRGYEKLFF.

This clonotype was recorded a few times. This chain's CDR3 is CASSRTGEGYGYTF. The CDR3 DNA follows: TGTGCCAGCAGTCGAACAGGAGAGGGCTATGGCTACACCTTC. V is TRBV12-3 or TRBV12-4 and J is TRBJ1-2, with a possible D match to TRBD1 (5 bases). V lost 5 bases and J lost 4, with 14 bases in between. This CDR3 is built from 14 residues.

This rearrangement joins TRBV29-1 to TRBJ1-2; D unclear. CDR3 size: 12 residues. Germline CDR1 reads SQVTM; CDR2 reads ANQGSEA. Trimming left V 3 bases short and J 6 bases short, with 11 bases between. The CDR3, as DNA: TGCAGCGTTGATAAGGGAATCCATGGCTACACCTTC. This sequence encodes CSVDKGIHGYTF. The full variable domain, with the rest looked up from reference TRBV29-1 and TRBJ1-2, is SAVISQKPSRDICQRGTSLTIQCQVDSQVTMMFWYRQQPGQSLTLIATANQGSEATYESGFVIDKFPISRPNLTFSTLTVSNMSPEDSSIYLCSVDKGIHGYTFGSGTRLTVV.

This chain uses TRBV5-5 with TRBJ1-1; D perhaps matches TRBD1 (5 bases). The V gene lost 0 bases and the J gene lost 5 bases, with 20 bases spanning the gap. CDR1 and CDR2 (germline): SGHKS, YYEKEE (reference sequence). The CDR3 is made up of 17 amino acids. As DNA, the CDR3 is TGTGCCAGCAGCTTGGGTAGGTGGGGGACGACGGGAACTGAAGCTTTCTTT. Translated, it gives CASSLGRWGTTGTEAFF.

CDR3 DNA sequence: TGCAGCGTTGACGAAGGCAGGGGTAGGGAAAAACTGTTTTTT. Its protein is CSVDEGRGREKLFF. The genes are TRBV29-1 and TRBJ1-4; D is possibly TRBD1 (6 bases). The CDR3 runs 14 residues. The germline gives CDR1 SQVTM, CDR2 ANQGSEA. The V gene lost 3 bases and the J gene lost 8 bases, with 16 bases spanning the gap.